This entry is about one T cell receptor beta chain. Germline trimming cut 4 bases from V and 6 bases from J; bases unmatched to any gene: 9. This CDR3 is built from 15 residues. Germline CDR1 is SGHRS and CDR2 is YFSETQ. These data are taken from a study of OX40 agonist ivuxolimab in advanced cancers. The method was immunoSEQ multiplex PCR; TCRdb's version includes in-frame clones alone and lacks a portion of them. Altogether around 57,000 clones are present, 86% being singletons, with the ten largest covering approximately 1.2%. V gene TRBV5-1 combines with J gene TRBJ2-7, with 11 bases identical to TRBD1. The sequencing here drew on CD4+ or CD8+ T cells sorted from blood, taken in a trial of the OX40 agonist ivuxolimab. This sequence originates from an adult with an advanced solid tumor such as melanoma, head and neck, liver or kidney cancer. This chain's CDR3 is CASSLQGQGESEQYF. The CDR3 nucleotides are TGCGCCAGCAGCCTTCAGGGACAGGGGGAATCCGAGCAGTACTTC.